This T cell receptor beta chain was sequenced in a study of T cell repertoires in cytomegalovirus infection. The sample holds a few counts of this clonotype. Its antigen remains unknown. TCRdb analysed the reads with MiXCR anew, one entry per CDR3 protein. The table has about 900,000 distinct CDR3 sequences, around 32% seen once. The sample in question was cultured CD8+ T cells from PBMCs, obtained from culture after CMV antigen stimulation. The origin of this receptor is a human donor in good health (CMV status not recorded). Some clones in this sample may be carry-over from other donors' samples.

CDR3 protein: CASSDHPWEQYV. The CDR3 DNA reads TGTGCCAGCAGTGACCATCCATGGGAGCAGTACGTC. The chain uses TRBV6-4 and TRBJ2-7, with D uncertain. The CDR3 has 12 residues. The germline V gene has CDR1 MRHNA and CDR2 SNTAGT. Between the trimmed V and J ends, which lost 2 bases and 7 bases, there was a span of 9 bases.